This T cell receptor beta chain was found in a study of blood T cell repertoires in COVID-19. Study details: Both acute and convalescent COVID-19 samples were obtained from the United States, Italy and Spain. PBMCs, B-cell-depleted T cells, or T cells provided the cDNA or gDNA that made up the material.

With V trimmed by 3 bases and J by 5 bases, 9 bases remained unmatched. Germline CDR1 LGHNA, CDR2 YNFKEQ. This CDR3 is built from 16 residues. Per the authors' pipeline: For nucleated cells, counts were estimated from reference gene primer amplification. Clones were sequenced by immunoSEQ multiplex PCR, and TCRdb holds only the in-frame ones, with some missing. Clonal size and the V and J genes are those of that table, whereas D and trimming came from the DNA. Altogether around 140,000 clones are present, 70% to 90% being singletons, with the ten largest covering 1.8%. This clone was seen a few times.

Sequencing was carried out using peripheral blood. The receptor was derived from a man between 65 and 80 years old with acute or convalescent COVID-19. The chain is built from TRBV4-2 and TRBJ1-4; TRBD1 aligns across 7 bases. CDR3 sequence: CASSQEGAGTNEKLFF. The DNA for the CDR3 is TGTGCCAGCAGCCAGGAGGGGGCGGGGACAAATGAAAAACTGTTTTTT.